This T cell receptor (beta chain) was documented in a study of T-cell reconstitution after alpha-beta-depleted transplantation in children. Study findings and constraints: Surviving thymic progenitors and recipient T cells were the source of high TCRbeta diversity at day 60 in some patients. Expanded graft clones numbering several hundred reportedly gave rise to alpha-beta T cells about two months after transplant. T cells produced anew were the main source of T-cell counts and diversity one year after transplant.

Unique molecular identifiers were used in preparing the TCRbeta library. From the PCR reads, TCRdb called clonotypes with MiXCR, one entry per CDR3 protein. The table includes around 200,000 distinct CDR3 sequences, 7.5% to 9.5% detected once. This clonotype has at least ten counts. As yet, its antigen is unknown. Between the trimmed V and J ends, which lost 7 bases and 6 bases, there was a span of 13 bases. This CDR3 has 12 amino acids. The V call is TRBV12-3 or TRBV12-4, the J call TRBJ2-7; D call uncertain. This clonotype was sampled from a male patient aged 2-15 years who had a stem cell transplant for acute myeloid leukemia, so the T cells may come from the graft donor. Source: PBMCs, mostly from graft donor cells, taken 360 days after TCRalphabeta/CD19-depleted stem cell transplant. This CDR3 is CASIRNRREQYV. For the CDR3, the DNA is TGTGCCAGCATTCGAAACCGGCGCGAGCAGTACGTC.